What follows are 3 T cell receptor beta chains derived from one specimen sequenced in a study of blood T cell repertoires in COVID-19. The repertoire was sequenced with immunoSEQ multiplex PCR; TCRdb's copy has only in-frame clones and lacks some. The profile covers approximately 75,000 clones, with around 76% appearing a single time and 25% to 30% taken by the ten largest. The sequenced sample was peripheral blood. The source of these receptors is a woman at least 80 years old with active or convalescent COVID-19.

The chain uses TRBV20-1 and TRBJ2-3, with 9 bases matching TRBD2. Germline V gene sequence: CDR1 DFQATT, CDR2 SNEGSKA (reference sequence). V lost 3 bases to trimming and J lost 3 bases; unmatched junction nucleotides: 10. The CDR3 is made up of 16 amino acids. Here the CDR3 reads CSASPRGGARTDTQYF. DNA of the CDR3: TGCAGTGCTAGTCCGCGCGGGGGGGCAAGGACAGATACGCAGTATTTT.

The gene calls are TRBV12-3 or TRBV12-4 and TRBJ2-7; D is possibly TRBD2 (5 bases). This CDR3 has 13 amino acids. V lost 5 bases, J lost 2 bases, and 10 bases lay in between. The CDR3 DNA is TGTGCCAGCAGTGCCCTCGGGGCCTACGAGCAGTACTTC. Translated: CASSALGAYEQYF.

The chain couples TRBV19 to TRBJ1-2, with 7 bases identical to TRBD1. V trimming: 6 bases; J trimming: 7 bases; junction bases outside the gene matches: 14. The CDR3 loop spans 15 amino acids. CDR1 and CDR2 from the germline V gene are LNHDA and SQIVND (reference sequence). CDR3 in DNA: TGTGCCAGTAGCCGAATGACAGGGCGCGATCCTGGCTACACCTTC. This translates into CASSRMTGRDPGYTF.